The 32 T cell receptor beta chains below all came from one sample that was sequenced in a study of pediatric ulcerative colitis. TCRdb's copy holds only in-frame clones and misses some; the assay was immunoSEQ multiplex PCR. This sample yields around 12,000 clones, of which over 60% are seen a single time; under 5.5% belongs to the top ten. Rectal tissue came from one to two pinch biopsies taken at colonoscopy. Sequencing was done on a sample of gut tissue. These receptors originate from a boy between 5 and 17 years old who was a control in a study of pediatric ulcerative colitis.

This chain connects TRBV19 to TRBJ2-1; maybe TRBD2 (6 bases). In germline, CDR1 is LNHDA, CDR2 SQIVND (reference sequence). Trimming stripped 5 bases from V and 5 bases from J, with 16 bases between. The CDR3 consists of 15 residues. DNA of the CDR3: TGTGCCAGTAGTTTGGGGCGGGGAAACAACAATGAGCAGTTCTTC. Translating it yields CASSLGRGNNNEQFF.

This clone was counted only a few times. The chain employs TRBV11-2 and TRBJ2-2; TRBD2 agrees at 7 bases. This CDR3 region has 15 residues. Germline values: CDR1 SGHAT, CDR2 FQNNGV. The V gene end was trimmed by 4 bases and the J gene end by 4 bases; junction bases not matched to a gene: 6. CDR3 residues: CASSSLRERTGELFF. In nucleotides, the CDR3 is TGTGCCAGCAGCTCCCTGCGGGAGCGCACCGGGGAGCTGTTTTTT.

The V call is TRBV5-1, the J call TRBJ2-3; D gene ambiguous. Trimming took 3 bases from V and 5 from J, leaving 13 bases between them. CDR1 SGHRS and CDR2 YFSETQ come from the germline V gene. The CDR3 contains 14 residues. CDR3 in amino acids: CASSSVVGGDTQYF. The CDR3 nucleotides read TGCGCCAGCAGCTCCGTAGTAGGTGGAGATACGCAGTATTTT.

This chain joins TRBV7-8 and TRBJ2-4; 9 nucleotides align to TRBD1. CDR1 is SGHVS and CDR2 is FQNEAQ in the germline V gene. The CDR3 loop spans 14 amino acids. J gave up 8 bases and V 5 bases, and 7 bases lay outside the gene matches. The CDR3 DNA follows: TGTGCCAGCAGCCGTCGGGACAGGGCGGACATTCAGTACTTC. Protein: CASSRRDRADIQYF. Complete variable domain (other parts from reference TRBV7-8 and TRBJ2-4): GAGVSQSPRYKVAKRGQDVALRCDPISGHVSLFWYQQALGQGPEFLTYFQNEAQLDKSGLPSDRFFAERPEGSVSTLKIQRTQQEDSAVYLCASSRRDRADIQYFGAGTRLSVL.

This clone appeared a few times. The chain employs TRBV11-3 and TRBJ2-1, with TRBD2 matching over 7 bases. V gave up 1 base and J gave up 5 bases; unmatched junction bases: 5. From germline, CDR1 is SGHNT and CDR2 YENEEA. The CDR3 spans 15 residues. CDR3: CASSLAASGNNEQFF. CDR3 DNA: TGTGCCAGCAGCTTAGCGGCTAGCGGAAACAATGAGCAGTTCTTC.

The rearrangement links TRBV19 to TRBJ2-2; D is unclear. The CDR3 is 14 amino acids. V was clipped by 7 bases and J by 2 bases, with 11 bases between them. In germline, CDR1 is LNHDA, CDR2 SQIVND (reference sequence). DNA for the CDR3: TGTGCCAGTATGGGCGTCCCCAACACCGGGGAGCTGTTTTTT. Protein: CASMGVPNTGELFF.

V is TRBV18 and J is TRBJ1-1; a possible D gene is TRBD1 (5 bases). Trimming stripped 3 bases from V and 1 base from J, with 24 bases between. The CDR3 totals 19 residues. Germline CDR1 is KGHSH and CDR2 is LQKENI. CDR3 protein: CASSPPIPGPRLGNTEAFF. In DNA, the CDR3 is TGTGCCAGCTCACCCCCGATTCCGGGACCACGGCTGGGGAACACTGAAGCTTTCTTT. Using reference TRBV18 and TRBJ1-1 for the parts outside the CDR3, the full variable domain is NAGVMQNPRHLVRRRGQEARLRCSPMKGHSHVYWYRQLPEEGLKFMVYLQKENIIDESGMPKERFSAEFPKEGPSILRIQQVVRGDSAAYFCASSPPIPGPRLGNTEAFFGQGTRLTVV.

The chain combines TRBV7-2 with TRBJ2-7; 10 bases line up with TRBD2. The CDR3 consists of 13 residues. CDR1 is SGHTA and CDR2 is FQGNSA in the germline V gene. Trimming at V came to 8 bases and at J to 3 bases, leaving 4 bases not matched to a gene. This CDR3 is CASGWTSGYEQYV. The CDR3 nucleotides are TGTGCCAGCGGTTGGACTAGCGGCTACGAGCAGTACGTC.

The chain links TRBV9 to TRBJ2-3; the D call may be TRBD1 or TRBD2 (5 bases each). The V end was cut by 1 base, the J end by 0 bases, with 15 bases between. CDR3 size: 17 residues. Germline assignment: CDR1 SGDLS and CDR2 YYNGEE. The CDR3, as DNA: TGTGCCAGCAGCGTACGAGGGTGGGGCTTTAGCACAGATACGCAGTATTTT. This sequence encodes CASSVRGWGFSTDTQYF.

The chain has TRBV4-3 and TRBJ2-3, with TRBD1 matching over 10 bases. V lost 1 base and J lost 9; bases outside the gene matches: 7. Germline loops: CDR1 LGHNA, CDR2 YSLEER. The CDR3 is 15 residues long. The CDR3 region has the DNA TGCGCCAGCAGCCAAGTCCCGGGACAGGGGCGGACGCAGTATTTT. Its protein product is CASSQVPGQGRTQYF.

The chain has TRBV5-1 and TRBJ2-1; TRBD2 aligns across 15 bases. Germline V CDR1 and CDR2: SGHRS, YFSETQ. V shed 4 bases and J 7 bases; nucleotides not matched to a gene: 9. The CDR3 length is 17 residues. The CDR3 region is CASSPGLAGGPANEQFF. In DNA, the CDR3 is TGCGCCAGCAGCCCCGGACTAGCGGGAGGGCCTGCAAATGAGCAGTTCTTC.

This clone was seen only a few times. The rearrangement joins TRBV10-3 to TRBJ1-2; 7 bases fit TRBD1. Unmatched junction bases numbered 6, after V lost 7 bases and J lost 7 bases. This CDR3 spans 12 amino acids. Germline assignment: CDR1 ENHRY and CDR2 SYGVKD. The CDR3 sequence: CAITGQVGGYTF. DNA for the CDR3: TGTGCCATCACTGGACAGGTCGGTGGCTACACCTTC.

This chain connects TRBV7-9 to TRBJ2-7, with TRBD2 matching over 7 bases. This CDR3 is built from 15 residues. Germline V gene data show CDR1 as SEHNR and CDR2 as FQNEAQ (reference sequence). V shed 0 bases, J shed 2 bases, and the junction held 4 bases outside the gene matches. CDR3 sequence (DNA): TGTGCCAGCAGCTTAGCGATGGGAGGGGCCTACGAGCAGTACTTC. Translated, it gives CASSLAMGGAYEQYF.

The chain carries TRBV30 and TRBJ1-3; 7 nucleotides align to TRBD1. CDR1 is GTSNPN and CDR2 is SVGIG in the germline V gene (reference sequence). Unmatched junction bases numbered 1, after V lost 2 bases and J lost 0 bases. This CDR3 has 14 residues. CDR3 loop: CAWSRDSSGNTIYF. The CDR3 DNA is TGTGCCTGGAGTAGGGACAGCTCTGGAAACACCATATATTTT.

The CDR3 nucleotides are TGTGCCAGCAGCCCGAGGGTTACAACTAATGAAAAACTGTTTTTT. Translated, it gives CASSPRVTTNEKLFF. This chain joins TRBV4-2 and TRBJ1-4, with D unclear. V was cut by 4 bases and J by 0 bases, with 9 bases left in between. The CDR3 loop spans 15 amino acids. Germline CDR1 LGHNA, CDR2 YNFKEQ.

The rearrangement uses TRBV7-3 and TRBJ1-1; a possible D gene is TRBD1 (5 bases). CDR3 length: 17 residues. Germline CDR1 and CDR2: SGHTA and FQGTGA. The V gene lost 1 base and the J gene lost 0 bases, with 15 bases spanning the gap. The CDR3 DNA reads TGTGCCAGCAGCTTAATGGCAGGGCCATCTATGAACACTGAAGCTTTCTTT. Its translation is CASSLMAGPSMNTEAFF.

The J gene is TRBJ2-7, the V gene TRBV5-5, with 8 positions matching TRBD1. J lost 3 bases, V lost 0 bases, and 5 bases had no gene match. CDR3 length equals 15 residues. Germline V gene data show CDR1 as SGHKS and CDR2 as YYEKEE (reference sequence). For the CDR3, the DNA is TGTGCCAGCAGCTTGGGACAGGGGACCCTCTACGAGCAGTACGTC. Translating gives CASSLGQGTLYEQYV.

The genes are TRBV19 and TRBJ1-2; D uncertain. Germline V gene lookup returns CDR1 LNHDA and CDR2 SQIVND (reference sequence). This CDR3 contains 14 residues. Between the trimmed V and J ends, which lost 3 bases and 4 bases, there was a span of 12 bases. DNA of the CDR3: TGTGCCAGTAGTATTGAGTCAGGAGTCTATGGCTACACCTTC. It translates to CASSIESGVYGYTF.

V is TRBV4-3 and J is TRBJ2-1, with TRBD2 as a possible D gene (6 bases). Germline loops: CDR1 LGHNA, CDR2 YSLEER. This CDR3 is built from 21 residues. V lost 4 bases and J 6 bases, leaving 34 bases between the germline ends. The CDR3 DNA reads TGCGCCAGCAGCCCCTCGCCCCCGACTAGTATCCCCTCGAGGGTTGGCAATGAGCAGTTCTTC. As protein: CASSPSPPTSIPSRVGNEQFF.

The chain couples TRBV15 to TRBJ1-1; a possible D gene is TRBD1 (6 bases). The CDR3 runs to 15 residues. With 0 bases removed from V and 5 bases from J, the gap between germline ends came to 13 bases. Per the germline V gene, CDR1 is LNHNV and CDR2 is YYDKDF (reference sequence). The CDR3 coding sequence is TGTGCCACCAGCAGAGACCAGGGGCCTGGGACTGAAGCTTTCTTT. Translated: CATSRDQGPGTEAFF.

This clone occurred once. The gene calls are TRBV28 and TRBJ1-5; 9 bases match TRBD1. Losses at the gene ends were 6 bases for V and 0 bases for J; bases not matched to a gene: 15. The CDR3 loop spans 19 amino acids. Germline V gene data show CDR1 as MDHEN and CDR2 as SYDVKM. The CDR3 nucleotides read TGTGCCAGCAGCCCCGACGGACAGGGGACCCTTTATAGCAATCAGCCCCAGCATTTT. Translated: CASSPDGQGTLYSNQPQHF.

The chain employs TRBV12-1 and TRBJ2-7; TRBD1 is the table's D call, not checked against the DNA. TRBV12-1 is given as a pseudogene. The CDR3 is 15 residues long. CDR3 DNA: TGTGCCAGCAGCTTTGCGGGACAGGGGGCCTACGAGCAGTACGTC. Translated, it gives CASSFAGQGAYEQYV.

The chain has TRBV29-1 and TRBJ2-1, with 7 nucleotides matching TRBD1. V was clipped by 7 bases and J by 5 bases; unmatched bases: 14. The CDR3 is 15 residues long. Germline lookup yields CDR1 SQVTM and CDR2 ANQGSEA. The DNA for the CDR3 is TGCAGCGCCAGAGACACCGGGACAGCTGACAATGAGCAGTTCTTC. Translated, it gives CSARDTGTADNEQFF.

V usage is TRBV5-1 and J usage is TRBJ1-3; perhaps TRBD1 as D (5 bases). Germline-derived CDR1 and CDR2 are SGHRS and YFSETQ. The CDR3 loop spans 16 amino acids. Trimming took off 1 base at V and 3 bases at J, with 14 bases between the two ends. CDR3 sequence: CASSLIGTQVGNTIYF. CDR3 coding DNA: TGCGCCAGCAGCTTGATCGGGACGCAGGTTGGAAACACCATATATTTT. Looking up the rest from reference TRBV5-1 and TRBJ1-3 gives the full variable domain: KAGVTQTPRYLIKTRGQQVTLSCSPISGHRSVSWYQQTPGQGLQFLFEYFSETQRNKGNFPGRFSGRQFSNSRSEMNVSTLELGDSALYLCASSLIGTQVGNTIYFGEGSWLTVV.

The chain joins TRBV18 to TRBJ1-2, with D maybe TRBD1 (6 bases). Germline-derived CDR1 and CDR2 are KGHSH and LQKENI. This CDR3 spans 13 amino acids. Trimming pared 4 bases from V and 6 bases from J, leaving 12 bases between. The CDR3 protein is CASSQQGMDGYTF. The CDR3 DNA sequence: TGTGCCAGCTCACAACAGGGAATGGATGGCTACACCTTC. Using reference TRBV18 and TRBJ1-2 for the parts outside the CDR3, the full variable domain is NAGVMQNPRHLVRRRGQEARLRCSPMKGHSHVYWYRQLPEEGLKFMVYLQKENIIDESGMPKERFSAEFPKEGPSILRIQQVVRGDSAAYFCASSQQGMDGYTFGSGTRLTVV.

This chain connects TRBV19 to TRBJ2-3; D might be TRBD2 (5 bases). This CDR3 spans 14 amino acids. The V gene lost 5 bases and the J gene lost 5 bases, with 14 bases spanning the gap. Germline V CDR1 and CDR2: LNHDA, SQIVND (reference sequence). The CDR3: CASSRLARQDTQYF. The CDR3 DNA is TGTGCCAGTAGTCGGTTAGCGCGCCAAGATACGCAGTATTTT.

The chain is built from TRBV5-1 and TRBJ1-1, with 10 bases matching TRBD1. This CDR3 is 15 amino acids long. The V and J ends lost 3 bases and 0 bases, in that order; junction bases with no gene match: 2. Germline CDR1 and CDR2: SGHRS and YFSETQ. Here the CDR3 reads CASSWGQGLNTEAFF. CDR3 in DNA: TGCGCCAGCAGCTGGGGACAGGGGTTGAACACTGAAGCTTTCTTT.

The CDR3 reads CASSEWGTPANTGELFF. The DNA of the CDR3 is TGTGCCAGCAGTGAGTGGGGGACACCGGCGAACACCGGGGAGCTGTTTTTT. The chain links TRBV25-1 to TRBJ2-2; D possibly corresponds to TRBD1 (6 bases). Germline loops: CDR1 MGHDK, CDR2 SYGVNS. This CDR3 region has 17 residues. The V gene lost 3 bases and the J gene lost 0 bases, with 14 bases spanning the gap.

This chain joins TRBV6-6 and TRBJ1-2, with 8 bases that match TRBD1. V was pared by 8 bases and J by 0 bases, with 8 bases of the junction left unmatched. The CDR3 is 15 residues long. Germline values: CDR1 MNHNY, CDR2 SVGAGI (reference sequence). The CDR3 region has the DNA TGTGCCAGCGTTGGGGCAGGGGGCACTAACTATGGCTACACCTTC. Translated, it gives CASVGAGGTNYGYTF.

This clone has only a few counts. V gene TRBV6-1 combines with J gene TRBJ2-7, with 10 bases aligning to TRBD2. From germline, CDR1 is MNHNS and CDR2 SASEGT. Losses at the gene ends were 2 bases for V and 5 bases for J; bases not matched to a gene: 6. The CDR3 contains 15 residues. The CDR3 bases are TGTGCCAGCAGTGAATCGGCTAGCGGGAGCAACGAGCAGTACGTC. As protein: CASSESASGSNEQYV.

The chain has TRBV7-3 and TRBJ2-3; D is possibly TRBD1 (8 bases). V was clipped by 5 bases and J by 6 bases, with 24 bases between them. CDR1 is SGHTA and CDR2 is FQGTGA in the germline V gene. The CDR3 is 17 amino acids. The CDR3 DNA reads TGTGCCAGCAGCCCCGACAGGGGAGGGGGCCACAGGGATACGCAGTATTTT. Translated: CASSPDRGGGHRDTQYF.

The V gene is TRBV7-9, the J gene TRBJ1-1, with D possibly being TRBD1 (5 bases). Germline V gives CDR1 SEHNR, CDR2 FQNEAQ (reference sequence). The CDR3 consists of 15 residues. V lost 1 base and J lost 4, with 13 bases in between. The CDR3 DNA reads TGTGCCAGCAGCTTAGTATTCGGGGACCCCACTGAAGCTTTCTTT. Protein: CASSLVFGDPTEAFF.